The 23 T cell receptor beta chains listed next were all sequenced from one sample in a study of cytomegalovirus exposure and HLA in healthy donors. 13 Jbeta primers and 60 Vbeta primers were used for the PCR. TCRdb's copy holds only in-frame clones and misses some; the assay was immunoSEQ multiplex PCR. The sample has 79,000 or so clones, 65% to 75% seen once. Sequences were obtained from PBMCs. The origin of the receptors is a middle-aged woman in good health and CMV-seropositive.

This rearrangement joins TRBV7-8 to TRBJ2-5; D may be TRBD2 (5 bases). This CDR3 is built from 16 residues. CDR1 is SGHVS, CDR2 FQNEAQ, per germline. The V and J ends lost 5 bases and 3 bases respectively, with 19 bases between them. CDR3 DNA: TGTGCCAGCAGCGCAGGCATCAGGACTCTTGAAGAGACCCAGTACTTC. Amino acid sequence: CASSAGIRTLEETQYF.

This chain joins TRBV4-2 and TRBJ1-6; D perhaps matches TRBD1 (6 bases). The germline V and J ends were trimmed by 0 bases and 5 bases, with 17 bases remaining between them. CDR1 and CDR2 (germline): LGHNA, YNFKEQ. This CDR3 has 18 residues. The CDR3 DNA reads TGTGCCAGCAGCCAAGAAGGGGGAGGGACCTGGGATAATTCACCCCTCCACTTT. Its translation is CASSQEGGGTWDNSPLHF.

The CDR3 coding sequence is TGCGCCAGCAGCTTGTCGGGGGACCGCACAGATACGCAGTATTTT. It is translated as CASSLSGDRTDTQYF. The chain recombines TRBV5-1 with TRBJ2-3, with D tentatively TRBD2 (6 bases). CDR1 and CDR2 from the germline V gene are SGHRS and YFSETQ. CDR3 length: 15 residues. V lost 1 base and J 1 base, leaving 10 bases between the germline ends.

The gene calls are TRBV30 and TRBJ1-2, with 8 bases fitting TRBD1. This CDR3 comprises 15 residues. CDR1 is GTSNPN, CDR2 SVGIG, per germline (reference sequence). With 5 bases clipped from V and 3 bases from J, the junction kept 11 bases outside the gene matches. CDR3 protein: CAWASGQGRDYGYTF. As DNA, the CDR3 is TGTGCCTGGGCCAGCGGACAGGGTCGGGACTATGGCTACACCTTC.

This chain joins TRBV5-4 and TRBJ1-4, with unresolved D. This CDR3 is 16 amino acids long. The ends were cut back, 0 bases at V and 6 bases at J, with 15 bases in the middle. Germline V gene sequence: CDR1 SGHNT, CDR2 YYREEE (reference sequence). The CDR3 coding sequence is TGTGCCAGCAGCTTGGCCGAGAGGAGGTCGGATGAAAAACTGTTTTTT. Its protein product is CASSLAERRSDEKLFF.

DNA of the CDR3: TGTGCCAGCAGCTTAGGACGAGGGAATAATTCACCCCTCCACTTT. It yields the protein CASSLGRGNNSPLHF. V and J are TRBV7-8 and TRBJ1-6; D unclear. The V end was cut by 1 base, the J end by 5 bases, with 9 bases between. CDR1 and CDR2 from the germline V gene are SGHVS and FQNEAQ. The CDR3 contains 15 residues.

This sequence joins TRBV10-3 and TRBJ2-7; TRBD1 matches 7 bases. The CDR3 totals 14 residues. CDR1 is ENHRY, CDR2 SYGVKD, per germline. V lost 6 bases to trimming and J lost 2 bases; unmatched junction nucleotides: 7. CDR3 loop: CAISPGQSAYEQYF. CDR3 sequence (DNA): TGTGCCATCAGCCCGGGACAGTCGGCCTACGAGCAGTACTTC.

CDR3 protein: CASSVGGAFTGELFF. CDR3 nucleotides: TGTGCCAGCAGCGTAGGGGGCGCATTCACCGGGGAGCTGTTTTTT. The chain uses TRBV9 and TRBJ2-2; the D gene is possibly TRBD1 (5 bases). Germline CDR1 SGDLS, CDR2 YYNGEE. V was cut by 0 bases and J by 4 bases, with 10 bases left in between. CDR3 size: 15 residues.

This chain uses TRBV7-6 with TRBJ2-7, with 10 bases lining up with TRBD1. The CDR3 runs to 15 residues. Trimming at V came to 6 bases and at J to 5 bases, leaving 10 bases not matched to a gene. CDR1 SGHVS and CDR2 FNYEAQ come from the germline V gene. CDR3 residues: CASSAPGQGIHEQYF. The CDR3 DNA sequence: TGTGCCAGCAGTGCCCCGGGACAGGGGATCCACGAGCAGTACTTC.

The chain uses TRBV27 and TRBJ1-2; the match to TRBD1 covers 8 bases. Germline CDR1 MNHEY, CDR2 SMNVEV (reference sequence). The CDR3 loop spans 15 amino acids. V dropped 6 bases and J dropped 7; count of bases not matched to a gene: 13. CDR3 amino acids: CASRGWTQGAGGYTF. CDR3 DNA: TGTGCCAGCAGAGGCTGGACCCAGGGGGCCGGTGGCTACACCTTC.

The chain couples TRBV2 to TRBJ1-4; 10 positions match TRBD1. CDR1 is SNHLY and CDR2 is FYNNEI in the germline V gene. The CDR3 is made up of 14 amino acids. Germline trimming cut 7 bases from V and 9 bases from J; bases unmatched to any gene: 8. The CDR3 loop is CASKSGTGDQKLFF. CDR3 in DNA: TGTGCCAGCAAATCCGGGACAGGGGACCAAAAACTGTTTTTT.

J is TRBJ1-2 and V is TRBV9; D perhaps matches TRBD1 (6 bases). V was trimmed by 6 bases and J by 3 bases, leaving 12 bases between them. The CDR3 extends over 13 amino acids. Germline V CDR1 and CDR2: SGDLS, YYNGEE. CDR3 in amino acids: CASTKHRDYGYTF. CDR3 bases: TGTGCCAGCACCAAACACAGGGACTATGGCTACACCTTC.

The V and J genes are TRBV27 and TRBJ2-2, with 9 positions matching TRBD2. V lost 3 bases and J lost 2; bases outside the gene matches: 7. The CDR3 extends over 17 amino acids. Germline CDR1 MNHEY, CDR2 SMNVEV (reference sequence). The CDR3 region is CASSFRMTSGNTGELFF. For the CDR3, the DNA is TGTGCCAGCAGTTTTAGGATGACTAGCGGAAACACCGGGGAGCTGTTTTTT.

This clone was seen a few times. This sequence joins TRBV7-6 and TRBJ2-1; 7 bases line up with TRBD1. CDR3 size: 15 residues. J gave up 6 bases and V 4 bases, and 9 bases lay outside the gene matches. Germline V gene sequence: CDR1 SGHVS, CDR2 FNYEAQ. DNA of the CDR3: TGTGCCAGCAGCTACGGGACAGTTGGGAGCAATGAGCAGTTCTTC. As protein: CASSYGTVGSNEQFF.

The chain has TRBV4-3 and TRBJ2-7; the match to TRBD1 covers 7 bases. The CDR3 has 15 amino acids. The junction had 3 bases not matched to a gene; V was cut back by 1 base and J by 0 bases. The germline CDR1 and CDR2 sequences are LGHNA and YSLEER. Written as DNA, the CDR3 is TGCGCCAGCAGCCAAGGGGACAGCTTCTCCTACGAGCAGTACTTC. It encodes CASSQGDSFSYEQYF.

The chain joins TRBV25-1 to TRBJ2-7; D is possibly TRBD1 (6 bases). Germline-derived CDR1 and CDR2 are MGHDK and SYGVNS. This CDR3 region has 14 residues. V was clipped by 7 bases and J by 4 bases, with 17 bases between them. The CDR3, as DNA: TGTGCCAGCAAAAGGGCCACAGGGTCGTACGAGCAGTACTTC. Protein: CASKRATGSYEQYF.

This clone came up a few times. The CDR3 nucleotides are TGTGCCAGCAGTTTATACCATAGGACTAGCGGAACCCCTCGCAGGCAGTTCTTC. Protein: CASSLYHRTSGTPRRQFF. This chain uses TRBV28 with TRBJ2-1; 10 bases map to TRBD2. The V segment lost 1 base and the J segment 12 bases; nucleotides outside the gene matches: 18. Germline V lookup: CDR1 MDHEN, CDR2 SYDVKM. CDR3 length equals 18 residues.

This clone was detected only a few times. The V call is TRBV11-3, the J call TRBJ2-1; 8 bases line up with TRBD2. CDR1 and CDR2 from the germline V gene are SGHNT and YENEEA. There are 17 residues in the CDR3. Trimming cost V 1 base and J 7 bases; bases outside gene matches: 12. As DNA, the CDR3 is TGTGCCAGCAGCTTAGGTTATGTGACGGGGGGGCTGAATGAGCAGTTCTTC. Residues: CASSLGYVTGGLNEQFF.

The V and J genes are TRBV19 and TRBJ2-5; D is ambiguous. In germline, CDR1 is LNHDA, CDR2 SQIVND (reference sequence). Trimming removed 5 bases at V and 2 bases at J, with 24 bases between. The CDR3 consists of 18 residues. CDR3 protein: CASSGFWAGDSDQETQYF. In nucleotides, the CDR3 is TGTGCCAGTAGTGGCTTCTGGGCTGGCGATTCGGATCAAGAGACCCAGTACTTC.

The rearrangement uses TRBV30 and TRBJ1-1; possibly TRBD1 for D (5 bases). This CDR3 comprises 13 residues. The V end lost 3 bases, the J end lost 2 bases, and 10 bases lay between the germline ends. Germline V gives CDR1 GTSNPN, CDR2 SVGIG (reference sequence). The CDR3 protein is CAWRDGGNTEAFF. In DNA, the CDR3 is TGTGCCTGGAGGGACGGGGGAAACACTGAAGCTTTCTTT.

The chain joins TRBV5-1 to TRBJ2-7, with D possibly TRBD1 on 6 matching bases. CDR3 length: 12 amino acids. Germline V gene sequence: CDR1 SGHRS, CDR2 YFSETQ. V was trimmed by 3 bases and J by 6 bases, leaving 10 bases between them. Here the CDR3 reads CASSSLGGEQYF. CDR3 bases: TGCGCCAGCAGCTCCTTAGGGGGCGAGCAGTACTTC.

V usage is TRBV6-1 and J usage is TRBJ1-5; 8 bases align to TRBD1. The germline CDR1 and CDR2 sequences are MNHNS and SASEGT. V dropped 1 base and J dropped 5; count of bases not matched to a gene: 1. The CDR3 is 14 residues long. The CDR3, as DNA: TGTGCCAGCAGTGAAGTGACAGGGGATCAGCCCCAGCATTTT. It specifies CASSEVTGDQPQHF.

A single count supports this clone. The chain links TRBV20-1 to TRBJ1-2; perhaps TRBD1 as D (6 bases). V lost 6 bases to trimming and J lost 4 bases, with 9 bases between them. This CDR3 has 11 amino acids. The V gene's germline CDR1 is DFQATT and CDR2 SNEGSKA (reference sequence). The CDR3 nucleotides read TGCAGTGCCCTACAGGGCTATGGCTACACCTTC. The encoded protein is CSALQGYGYTF.